A single sample gave rise to the 2 T cell receptor beta chains below, sequenced in a study of shared clonotypes between healthy human individuals. TCRdb's copy holds only in-frame clones and misses some; the assay was immunoSEQ multiplex PCR. The sample holds about 820,000 clones, almost 95% seen once. Naive CD8 cells comprised CD45RO-negative, CCR7-positively selected cells, excluding terminally differentiated effector memory CD45RA+ cells. The sequenced material came from naive CD8+ T cells sorted from blood. These receptors originate from a man aged 30 to 45 in good health.

V usage is TRBV11-2 and J usage is TRBJ2-2; maybe TRBD2 (6 bases). Looked up from germline, CDR1 is SGHAT and CDR2 is FQNNGV. The germline V and J ends were trimmed by 4 bases and 5 bases, with 23 bases remaining between them. CDR3 length equals 18 residues. The CDR3 is CASSSVENSGWETGELFF. CDR3 coding DNA: TGTGCCAGCAGCTCCGTGGAGAATAGCGGTTGGGAGACCGGGGAGCTGTTTTTT.

The V call is TRBV28, the J call TRBJ2-7; D perhaps matches TRBD1 (6 bases). The CDR3 runs 15 residues. Trimming stripped 6 bases from V and 6 bases from J, with 21 bases between. CDR1 and CDR2 from the germline V gene are MDHEN and SYDVKM. DNA for the CDR3: TGTGCCAGCAGACCTGAGGGACAATATAATCTCGAGCAGTACTTC. Its translation is CASRPEGQYNLEQYF. The full variable domain, completed using reference TRBV28 and TRBJ2-7, is DVKVTQSSRYLVKRTGEKVFLECVQDMDHENMFWYRQDPGLGLRLIYFSYDVKMKEKGDIPEGYSVSREKKERFSLILESASTNQTSMYLCASRPEGQYNLEQYFGPGTRLTVT.